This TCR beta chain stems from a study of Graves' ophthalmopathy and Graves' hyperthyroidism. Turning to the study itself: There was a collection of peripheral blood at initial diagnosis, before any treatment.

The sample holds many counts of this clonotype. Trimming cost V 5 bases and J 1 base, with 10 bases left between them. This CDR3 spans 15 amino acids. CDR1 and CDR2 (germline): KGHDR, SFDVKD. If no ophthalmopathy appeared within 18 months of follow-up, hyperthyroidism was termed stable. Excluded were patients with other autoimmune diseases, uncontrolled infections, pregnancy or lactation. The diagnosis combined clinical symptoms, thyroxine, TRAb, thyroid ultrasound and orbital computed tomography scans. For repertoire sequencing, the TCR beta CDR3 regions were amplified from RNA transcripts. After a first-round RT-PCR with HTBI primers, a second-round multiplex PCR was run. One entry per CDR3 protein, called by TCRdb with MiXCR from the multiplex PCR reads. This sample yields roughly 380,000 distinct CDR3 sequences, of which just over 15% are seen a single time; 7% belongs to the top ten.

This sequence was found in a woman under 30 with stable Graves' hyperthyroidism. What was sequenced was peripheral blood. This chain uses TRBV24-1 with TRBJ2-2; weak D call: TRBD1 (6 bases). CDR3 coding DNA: TGTGCCACCAGTGCAGGGGCGCAGAACACCGGGGAGCTGTTTTTT. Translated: CATSAGAQNTGELFF.